Detailed here is one T cell receptor (beta chain). This clonotype was observed a few times. What this receptor recognizes is not known. No qualities accompany the bases; no much larger clone lies one base away. The CDR3 holds 10 amino acids from the cysteine to the phenylalanine. Only CDR3 DNA is held: 30 bases, read in frame from base 1. The germline V gene sets CDR1 to MNHEY and CDR2 to SVGAGI. Every donor was a healthy Caucasian. This sample stems from a study of identical twins (dated by TCRdb to between 2015 and 2016). At the level of the whole study: To test whether fetal clonotypes persist, this study deep-sequenced TCR alpha and beta repertoires from monozygotic twins, from unrelated adults of various ages, and from cord blood. To rule out contamination, replicate twin experiments were performed at different times with different library preparation protocols.

Study-level results and caveats: Invariant T cells such as MAIT and iNKT could partly confound zero-insertion analyses, though diverse VJ usage argued against this for most clonotypes. The excess sharing between twins in beta out-of-frame sequences was weaker because fewer shared sequences reduced the signal-to-noise ratio. Abundant cord blood beta clonotypes carried fewer insertions; young adult naive repertoires showed a weaker similar trend, while memory repertoires showed none. Out-of-frame TCR alpha sequences shared between twins showed an excess of low generation-probability sequences compared with coincidental sharing between unrelated individuals. Because the same donors could not be followed over many years, the conclusions relied on cross-sectional statistical analysis. Out-of-frame TCR alpha sharing in monozygotic twins was systematically underestimated by recombination models, whereas sharing between unrelated individuals was in agreement with the recombination models.

The library was obtained by 5' RACE. Instrument on record: Illumina HiSeq 2000. A universal primer binding site was introduced by template switching, and a unique molecular identifier was present in the final cDNA, enabling accurate counting of TCR cDNA molecules. Specific primers in the conserved constant-segment region were used to synthesize first-strand cDNA for TCR alpha and beta chains. To control for contamination, every cDNA library carried two barcodes: a SMART-Mk sample barcode plus Illumina barcodes. Two successive PCR steps introduced TruSeq adapter sequences along with Illumina sample barcodes. Sequencing of the TCR alpha and beta cDNA libraries was done on the Illumina HiSeq platform using custom primers. In the authors' own workflow: Unique molecular identifiers were extracted from raw reads with MiGEC, and CDR3 positions were determined with MiXCR. For each individual, recombination models were inferred using an EM algorithm with the repgenHMM and IGoR tools. Shared clonotype analysis was performed with the tcR package in R, normalizing sharing by the product of cloneset sizes. Out-of-frame nonproductive sequences were analyzed to study raw recombination free of thymic and clonal selection effects. TCRdb ran its own pipeline on the public reads, namely fastp trimming at Q25 and MiXCR clone calling, and kept in-frame beta chains. Rows merge per CDR3 protein into single entries with the most common DNA and genes. It is TCRdb's table, rather than the study itself, that gives the V and J calls and clone size. Across this sample there are roughly 1.6 million distinct CDR3 sequences, with about 32% seen only once. The ten biggest clones cover about 0.25% of the sample.

The sequence was obtained from a newborn girl in good health. Sequenced sample: cord blood. The V and J segments used are TRBV6-5 and TRBJ2-1, with the D gene call left open. The DNA end is a closer match to TRBJ2-7, so the J assignment may be wrong. The DNA reads TGTGCCACCGGTCTCAATGAGCAGTACTTC. Its protein is CATGLNEQYF.